Listed below are T cell receptor beta chains from one sample, sequenced in a study of Graves' ophthalmopathy and Graves' hyperthyroidism. TCRdb re-called the multiplex PCR reads with MiXCR, one entry per CDR3 protein. The table shows approximately 210,000 distinct CDR3 sequences, with under 30% occurring only once. The sample comprised peripheral blood. The receptor set was obtained from a man between 50 and 59 years old with Graves' ophthalmopathy. Both conserved end residues are trimmed from each CDR3. Fields, in order: V gene, J gene, CDR3 protein.

v_gene: TRBV7-6
j_gene: TRBJ2-5
CDR3aa: ASSLAPLAGGPKTQY

v_gene: TRBV4-1
j_gene: TRBJ1-3
CDR3aa: ASSRDTGGSGNTIY

v_gene: TRBV6-1
j_gene: TRBJ1-1
CDR3aa: ASCRGVNTEAF

v_gene: TRBV12-3/TRBV12-4
j_gene: TRBJ1-3
CDR3aa: ASRGGTGASGNTIY

v_gene: TRBV12-3/TRBV12-4
j_gene: TRBJ2-7
CDR3aa: ASSYSTRGIFYEQY

v_gene: TRBV19
j_gene: TRBJ2-7
CDR3aa: ASSIESREDYEQY

v_gene: TRBV7-3
j_gene: TRBJ2-7
CDR3aa: ASSLRGEGHEQY

v_gene: TRBV6-6
j_gene: TRBJ2-7
CDR3aa: ASSYSKYDYEQY

v_gene: TRBV6-5
j_gene: TRBJ2-2
CDR3aa: ASRQQPEWVTGELF

v_gene: TRBV10-3
j_gene: TRBJ2-7
CDR3aa: AIGTSGRESSYEQY

v_gene: TRBV6-2/TRBV6-3
j_gene: TRBJ1-1
CDR3aa: ASSLYGNTEAF

v_gene: TRBV7-9
j_gene: TRBJ1-1
CDR3aa: ASSYRDMKAF

v_gene: TRBV9
j_gene: TRBJ2-6
CDR3aa: ASSVESGLTAHLSGANVLT

v_gene: TRBV10-3
j_gene: TRBJ1-2
CDR3aa: AISDTGVHNNYGYT

v_gene: TRBV6-1
j_gene: TRBJ2-7
CDR3aa: ASRVGSGSYEQY

v_gene: TRBV7-8
j_gene: TRBJ1-1
CDR3aa: ASSLQGQGGEAF

v_gene: TRBV12-5
j_gene: TRBJ2-2
CDR3aa: AGPKRPTGELF

v_gene: TRBV5-1
j_gene: TRBJ1-1
CDR3aa: ASSLNQGMNTEAF

v_gene: TRBV2
j_gene: TRBJ2-7
CDR3aa: ASSTGGHEQY

v_gene: TRBV6-2/TRBV6-3
j_gene: TRBJ1-1
CDR3aa: ASSYSPGGTEAF

v_gene: TRBV7-2
j_gene: TRBJ1-1
CDR3aa: ASSQRDLNTEAF

v_gene: TRBV29-1
j_gene: TRBJ1-2
CDR3aa: SVVPGGEGYT

v_gene: TRBV5-5
j_gene: TRBJ2-5
CDR3aa: ASSFIPGQGEETQY

v_gene: TRBV25-1
j_gene: TRBJ2-7
CDR3aa: ASSEWSGSQGGFYEQY

v_gene: TRBV29-1
j_gene: TRBJ2-4
CDR3aa: SVGFSGAKNIQY

v_gene: TRBV6-6
j_gene: TRBJ2-2
CDR3aa: ASSYPSGELF

v_gene: TRBV2
j_gene: TRBJ2-5
CDR3aa: ASSVPGLAGASQETQY

v_gene: TRBV28
j_gene: TRBJ2-5
CDR3aa: ASSLSPGAQY

v_gene: TRBV28
j_gene: TRBJ2-3
CDR3aa: ASSLGVAAGGTDTQY

v_gene: TRBV28
j_gene: TRBJ2-7
CDR3aa: ATGQGNEQY

v_gene: TRBV27
j_gene: TRBJ2-5
CDR3aa: ASSSPGLSETQY